A selection of T cell receptor beta chains follows, all from one sample in a study of early T cells in non-severe SARS-CoV-2 infection. TCRdb reprocessed the 5' RACE reads via MiXCR and lists one record per CDR3 protein. The sample lists 80,000 to 100,000 distinct CDR3 sequences; approximately 13% were seen once. Sequenced sample: whole blood. All receptors derive from an adult who was a healthcare worker with PCR-confirmed SARS-CoV-2 infection or an uninfected control (not recorded which). The CDR3 runs from the conserved cysteine through the conserved F or W. The D gene is left open where the match is weak. A row's size may be missing; if present it is once, few, many or a size class.

d_gene,abundance,v_gene,j_gene,CDR3aa,CDR3nt
-,few,TRBV7-3,TRBJ2-1,CASTNPGYKEQFF,TGTGCCAGCACCAACCCCGGCTATAAGGAGCAGTTCTTC
-,few,TRBV20-1,TRBJ2-2,CSAQRLKNTGELFF,TGCAGTGCTCAGAGGTTAAAGAACACCGGGGAGCTGTTTTTT
-,-,TRBV6-6,TRBJ1-5,CASSSSWGATSNQPQHF,TGTGCCAGCAGTTCCTCTTGGGGCGCAACTAGCAATCAGCCCCAGCATTTT
TRBD2,-,TRBV3-1,TRBJ2-3,CASSLGTGGPTDTQYF,TGTGCCAGCAGCCTGGGCACGGGAGGGCCAACAGATACGCAGTATTTT
TRBD1,few,TRBV5-6,TRBJ2-7,CASSLGPYRGLRAYEQYF,TGTGCCAGCAGCTTGGGCCCCTACAGGGGGCTTCGAGCCTACGAGCAGTACTTC
TRBD1,many,TRBV2,TRBJ2-1,CASRQGDTYNEQFF,TGTGCCAGCAGACAGGGGGACACCTACAATGAGCAGTTCTTC
-,many,TRBV12-3/TRBV12-4,TRBJ1-2,CASSQGRDGTHGYTF,TGTGCCAGCAGCCAGGGACGGGACGGGACCCATGGCTACACCTTC
-,many,TRBV30,TRBJ2-7,CAWSQGPDDEQYF,TGTGCCTGGAGCCAGGGCCCGGATGACGAGCAGTACTTC
-,-,TRBV7-3,TRBJ2-2,CASSQRWSGTGELFF,TGTGCCAGCAGCCAGAGGTGGAGTGGCACCGGGGAGCTGTTTTTT
TRBD1,-,TRBV10-3,TRBJ2-5,CAISGTGQETQYF,TGTGCCATCAGTGGGACAGGACAAGAGACCCAGTACTTC
-,-,TRBV7-6,TRBJ2-3,CASSQPMGGRTDTQYF,TGTGCCAGCAGCCAGCCGATGGGGGGGCGCACAGATACGCAGTATTTT
-,-,TRBV5-1,TRBJ1-2,CASSLEAVNYGYTF,TGCGCCAGCAGCTTGGAAGCAGTGAACTATGGCTACACCTTC
-,-,TRBV20-1,TRBJ2-7,CGARQTYEQYF,TGCGGTGCTAGACAAACCTACGAGCAGTACTTC
-,-,TRBV25-1,TRBJ1-3,CARGQGPRNTIYF,TGTGCCAGAGGTCAGGGCCCACGAAACACCATATATTTT
-,many,TRBV7-2,TRBJ2-7,CASSLGPGQSYEQYF,TGTGCCAGCAGCTTGGGGCCGGGACAATCCTACGAGCAGTACTTC
TRBD1,-,TRBV29-1,TRBJ1-1,CSVEGGTGATEAFF,TGCAGCGTTGAAGGGGGGACAGGGGCCACTGAAGCTTTCTTT
-,few,TRBV4-3,TRBJ1-1,CASSQDLATEAFF,TGCGCCAGCAGCCAGGATTTAGCGACTGAAGCTTTCTTT
-,-,TRBV29-1,TRBJ1-1,CSVGGLNTEAFF,TGCAGCGTTGGGGGCTTGAACACTGAAGCTTTCTTT
-,-,TRBV12-3/TRBV12-4,TRBJ1-6,CASSLKGSSYNSPLHF,TGTGCCAGCAGCTTAAAAGGGAGCTCCTATAATTCACCCCTCCACTTT
TRBD2,many,TRBV6-5,TRBJ2-7,CASSYSPKVAGNYEQYF,TGTGCCAGCAGTTACTCTCCGAAAGTAGCGGGAAACTACGAGCAGTACTTC
TRBD1,-,TRBV6-5,TRBJ2-6,CASSPGTGYLSGANVLTF,TGTGCCAGCAGTCCCGGGACAGGGTATCTTTCTGGGGCCAACGTCCTGACTTTC
-,many,TRBV5-8,TRBJ1-2,CASSLVMLEGPTNYGYTF,TGTGCCAGCAGCTTGGTCATGCTTGAGGGGCCCACTAACTATGGCTACACCTTC
-,-,TRBV4-3,TRBJ1-4,CASSQDGEKLFF,TGCGCCAGCAGCCAAGATGGTGAAAAACTGTTTTTT